This TCR beta chain stems from a study of CD8 T cells in Susac syndrome. CD8+ and CD4+ T cells from blood underwent TCR beta sequencing. Negative magnetic isolation gave CD8+ and CD4+ cells; FACS enriched CD8+ TEMRA. The CDR3 spans 16 residues. CDR1 is SEHNR and CDR2 is FQNEAQ in the germline V gene (reference sequence). V was cut by 5 bases and J by 0 bases, with 14 bases left in between. It was with random hexamers that roughly 0.45 to 1 ug RNA was reverse transcribed. TCRdb independently ran MiXCR on the immunoSEQ multiplex PCR reads; one entry per CDR3 protein. Among about 180,000 distinct CDR3 sequences listed, around 95% were seen once.

The sequence derives from a human donor with multiple sclerosis. The V call is TRBV7-9, the J call TRBJ2-1; the D gene is possibly TRBD1 (6 bases). The sample taken for sequencing was CD8+ T cells from PBMCs. Written as DNA, the CDR3 is TGTGCCAGCAGCCCTCCCGACAGGAGCTCCTACAATGAGCAGTTCTTC. Translated: CASSPPDRSSYNEQFF. The full variable domain, in which reference TRBV7-9 and TRBJ2-1 provide the parts outside the CDR3, is DTGVSQNPRHKITKRGQNVTFRCDPISEHNRLYWYRQTLGQGPEFLTYFQNEAQLEKSRLLSDRFSAERPKGSFSTLEIQRTEQGDSAMYLCASSPPDRSSYNEQFFGPGTRLTVL.